This T cell receptor beta chain appears in the sequencing data of a study of tumor and adjacent non-tumor tissue in lung cancer listed by TCRdb under 2018. About the investigation overall: Of the cohort, eleven to twelve patients had adenocarcinoma, 2 had squamous cell carcinoma and 1 had small cell lung cancer. The roughly 15 enrolled patients, of whom about 10 were men and 5 were women, were aged about 30 to 80 years and were diagnosed with TNM stage I to III disease. A total of 95 million to 150 million productive TCRbeta reads were generated by sequencing, corresponding to an average of about 4.2 million reads per sample. The study compared bulk TCRbeta repertoires between lung tumor tissue and matched distant non-tumor lung tissue from some 14 lung cancer patients. TCRbeta CDR3 sequencing was performed on thirty paired specimens, with one tumor sample and one normal lung sample collected per patient. Overall study outcomes, separate from this receptor: The top 100 clones made up a significantly larger cumulative share of the repertoire in normal lung than in tumor tissue. Because peripheral blood was not sequenced, blood TCRbeta repertoires in the lung cancer patients of the study were not examined. Significantly higher TCR diversity (inverse Simpson) was observed in tumor tissue than in normal lung tissue (about 410 vs 180, P = 0.0075, Mann-Whitney U test). Neither the sequencing platform nor unique molecular identifiers are named or mentioned anywhere in the methods. Only around 15 patients were included in the cohort, and the need for larger samples and more detailed clinical data was noted by the authors. Significantly higher TCR diversity was found in younger patients, and higher tumor TCR diversity was associated with shorter overall and disease-free survival.

The CDR3 has 16 amino acids, counting the end cysteine and phenylalanine. The read is trimmed to its CDR3 DNA, 48 bases read in frame from base 1. V is reduced by 5 bases and J by 5 bases, leaving a spacing of 21 bases between them. The germline V gene sets CDR1 to MDHEN and CDR2 to SYDVKM. This clonotype was picked up a small number of times. It lacks a known antigen. The sample holds no much larger clone one base away, and base qualities are not on file. Library method: multiplex PCR. Sequencing instrument: Illumina HiSeq 2500. Following protocols modified from ARM-PCR, the researchers constructed TCRbeta libraries through three rounds of nested PCR with primers (Table S4). Before sequencing, PCR products of 200-500 bp were excised from the gel and purified with the QIAquick gel extraction kit. Turning to the authors' computational methods: Trimmomatic was used to clean the reads, FLASH merged the cleaned reads into complete CDR3 sequences, and MiTCR assigned the sequences to V(D)J germline segments. Clonal diversity was computed as the inverse Simpson's index with VDJtools. In-frame sequences without a premature stop codon were defined as productive reads. Using fastp trimming at Q25 and MiXCR clonotype assembly, TCRdb reanalyzed the public sequencing data and kept in-frame beta chains. Each CDR3 protein appears once, grouped with its most common genes and DNA. The authors' filters were not applied to this entry. The sample has tens of thousands of distinct CDR3 sequences on record, around 62% of them singletons. Of the sample, around 20% is held by the ten largest clones.

RNA was isolated from bulk unsorted tissue, and RNA quality was assessed with a NanoDrop ND-1000 and an Agilent 2100. The normal lung samples consisted of distant non-tumor tissue collected more than 3 cm from the tumor edge. All donors had newly diagnosed lung cancer, had not received prior chemotherapy, and were admitted for thoracic surgery in China between August and November 2014. The study excluded patients who had received radiotherapy or chemotherapy before or who had another cancer at the same time. Pieces of surgical tissue measuring about 1-2.1 cm3 were kept in RNAlater solution and held at -80 degrees C until needed.

The sequence is built from TRBV28 and TRBJ2-5; a tentative D call is TRBD2 (6 bases match). Sequencing input: distant non-tumor lung tissue. This sequence originates from a woman between 40 and 50 years old with non-small cell lung cancer. The DNA is TGTGCCAGCAGTGCTCTTCGGGGGTCGGATTTGGAGACCCAGTACTTC. Its protein reads: CASSALRGSDLETQYF.